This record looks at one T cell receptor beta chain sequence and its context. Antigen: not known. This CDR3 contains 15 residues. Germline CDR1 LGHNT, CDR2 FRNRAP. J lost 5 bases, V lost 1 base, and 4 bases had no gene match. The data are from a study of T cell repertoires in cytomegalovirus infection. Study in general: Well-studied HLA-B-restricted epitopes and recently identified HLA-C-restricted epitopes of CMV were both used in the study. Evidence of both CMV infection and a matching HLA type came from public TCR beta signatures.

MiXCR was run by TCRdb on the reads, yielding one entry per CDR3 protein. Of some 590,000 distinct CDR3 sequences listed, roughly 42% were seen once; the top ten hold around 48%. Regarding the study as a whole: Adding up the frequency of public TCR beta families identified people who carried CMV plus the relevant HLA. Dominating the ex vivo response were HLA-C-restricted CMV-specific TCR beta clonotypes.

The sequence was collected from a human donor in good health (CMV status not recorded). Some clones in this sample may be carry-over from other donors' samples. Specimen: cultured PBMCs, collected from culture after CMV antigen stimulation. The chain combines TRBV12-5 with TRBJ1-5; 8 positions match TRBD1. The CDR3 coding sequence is TGTGCTAGTGGTTTGGGTACACAGGGGGATCAGCCCCAGCATTTT. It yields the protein CASGLGTQGDQPQHF. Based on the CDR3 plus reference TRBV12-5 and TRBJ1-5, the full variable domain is DARVTQTPRHKVTEMGQEVTMRCQPILGHNTVFWYRQTMMQGLELLAYFRNRAPLDDSGMPKDRFSAEMPDATLATLKIQPSEPRDSAVYFCASGLGTQGDQPQHFGDGTRLSIL.